The rows below give T cell receptor beta chains drawn from one sample of a study of control samples from healthy donors and cancer patients. This table comes from immunoSEQ multiplex PCR, and its TCRdb copy is limited to in-frame clones, with some not included. The data show about 30,000 clones, 85% seen once. Sequenced sample: PBMCs. The receptors were sampled from a woman aged 55 to 70 with head and neck cancer. Both conserved end residues are part of each CDR3. The D gene is left open where the match is weak. Only part of the rows carry a size: once, few, many, or a class if the clone is expanded.

abundance	v_gene	d_gene	j_gene	CDR3nt	CDR3aa
NA	TRBV5-8	NA	TRBJ2-7	TGTGCCAGCAGCTTGGAAAATTCCTACGAGCAGTACTTC	CASSLENSYEQYF
NA	TRBV18	NA	TRBJ2-5	TGTGCCAGCTCACCACCGGGGGTAGGCAGCCAAGAGACCCAGTACTTC	CASSPPGVGSQETQYF
NA	TRBV5-1	NA	TRBJ1-1	TGCGCCAGCAGCTTCGGACAGAGAATGAACACTGAAGCTTTCTTT	CASSFGQRMNTEAFF
NA	TRBV6-4	NA	TRBJ1-1	TGTGCCAGCCGCGGGACGGAGGCTGAAGCTTTCTTT	CASRGTEAEAFF
NA	TRBV7-3	TRBD1	TRBJ2-1	TGTGCCAGCAGCTACCGGACAGGGCTGGGCAATGAGCAGTTCTTC	CASSYRTGLGNEQFF
NA	TRBV18	NA	TRBJ2-2	TGTGCCAGCTCACCACCACGGGACCGGGCCGGGGAGCTGTTTTTT	CASSPPRDRAGELFF
once	TRBV7-9	NA	TRBJ2-7	TGTGCCAGCAGCTCGAGTGGGGTGATCTACGAGCAGTACTTC	CASSSSGVIYEQYF
NA	TRBV5-8	NA	TRBJ2-5	TGTGCCAGCAGCTTGGGTACAGGACCTACAATGGGGGAGACCCAGTACTTC	CASSLGTGPTMGETQYF
NA	TRBV5-1	NA	TRBJ1-4	TGCGCCAGCAGCTTCCGGGGATACGACGAAAAACTGTTTTTT	CASSFRGYDEKLFF
few	TRBV2	NA	TRBJ1-2	TGTGCCAGCAGTGTCAAGCCAATCGCGTCCTATGGCTACACCTTC	CASSVKPIASYGYTF
NA	TRBV11-2	TRBD1	TRBJ1-2	TGTGCCAGCAGCTCCCAGGGGGGCTACTATGGCTACACCTTC	CASSSQGGYYGYTF
NA	TRBV6-4	TRBD2	TRBJ2-1	TGTGCCAGCAGTGAAGCCGGGACTAGCGGGAGTAATGAGCAGTTCTTC	CASSEAGTSGSNEQFF
once	TRBV6-5	NA	TRBJ2-7	TGTGCCAGCAGTTACTCGTCGAAGCAGTACTTC	CASSYSSKQYF
medium-sized	TRBV29-1	TRBD1	TRBJ1-2	TGCAGCGTATCACCGGGACAGGGGACCCCGGGAGGTGGCTACACCTTC	CSVSPGQGTPGGGYTF
once	TRBV4-3	NA	TRBJ2-3	TGCGCCAGCAGCCAAGAACGTTGGGATTATGCAGATACGCAGTATTTT	CASSQERWDYADTQYF
NA	TRBV11-3	TRBD1	TRBJ1-6	TGTGCCAGCGGGGTGACAGGGAGTAATTCACCCCTCCACTTT	CASGVTGSNSPLHF
NA	TRBV20-1	NA	TRBJ1-1	TGCAGTGCTAGTGCCGGGACTGAGAACACTGAAGCTTTCTTT	CSASAGTENTEAFF
NA	TRBV19	NA	TRBJ2-1	TGTGCCAGTAGTATAGAAGCTAGAGTATGGCCCAATGAGCAGTTCTTC	CASSIEARVWPNEQFF
NA	TRBV5-6	NA	TRBJ1-2	TGTGCCAGCAGCTCCAGGGTTGGCTACACCTTC	CASSSRVGYTF
NA	TRBV27	NA	TRBJ1-5	TGTGCCAGCAGTTTATCGTCAGGGCCCAATCAGCCCCAGCATTTT	CASSLSSGPNQPQHF